These T cell receptor beta chains were read from a single sample in a study of T cell responses to AZD1222 COVID-19 vaccine. The protocol was immunoSEQ multiplex PCR, while the TCRdb copy is restricted to in-frame clones and leaves out a portion. The sample yields 85,000 to 95,000 clones, 85% to 90% seen once. The sequenced sample was peripheral blood, obtained on day 0 of AZD1222 vaccination. The receptors come from an adult in good health. The CDR3 runs from the conserved cysteine through the conserved F or W. The D gene is left open where the match is weak. Not all rows give a size; the values are once, few, many and, for expanded clones, a class.

v_call	clone_size	d_call	j_call	cdr3_aa	cdr3_nt
TRBV6-2/TRBV6-3	-	-	TRBJ2-5	CASSYWRAEDETQYF	TGTGCCAGCAGTTATTGGCGGGCCGAGGACGAGACCCAGTACTTC
TRBV19	-	TRBD1	TRBJ1-2	CASNPTGGSFGYTF	TGTGCCAGTAATCCCACAGGGGGCTCGTTCGGCTACACCTTC
TRBV20-1	-	-	TRBJ2-7	CSARVGYEQYF	TGCAGTGCTAGAGTCGGGTACGAGCAGTACTTC
TRBV7-7	-	TRBD2	TRBJ2-5	CASSTSGGAKTQYF	TGTGCTAGCAGTACTAGCGGGGGGGCGAAGACCCAGTACTTC
TRBV7-2	-	-	TRBJ1-4	CASSPGSSGEKLFF	TGTGCCAGCAGCCCAGGGTCATCGGGTGAAAAACTGTTTTTT
TRBV21-1	-	-	TRBJ1-6	CASPWTVNSPLHF	TGTGCCAGCCCGTGGACAGTTAATTCACCCCTCCACTTT
TRBV6-5	-	TRBD2	TRBJ2-7	CASIEHGGAPYEQYF	TGTGCCAGCATCGAGCACGGGGGGGCCCCCTACGAGCAGTACTTC
TRBV19	-	-	TRBJ1-2	CASSPLLRAGSYGYTF	TGTGCCAGTAGTCCCCTCCTCCGGGCAGGGAGCTATGGCTACACCTTC
TRBV14	-	-	TRBJ1-6	CASSQWARSSSYNSPLHF	TGTGCCAGCAGCCAGTGGGCCCGCTCGAGCTCCTATAATTCACCCCTCCACTTT
TRBV4-1	-	TRBD2	TRBJ2-1	CASSQPGLPYNEQFF	TGCGCCAGCAGCCAGCCGGGACTACCTTACAATGAGCAGTTCTTC
TRBV11-2	-	-	TRBJ2-2	CASSPYTGELFF	TGTGCCAGCAGCCCATACACCGGGGAGCTGTTTTTT
TRBV19	-	-	TRBJ1-5	CASSGAGNGNQPQHF	TGTGCCAGTAGTGGGGCAGGGAATGGCAATCAGCCCCAGCATTTT
TRBV4-3	-	TRBD1	TRBJ2-7	CASSQDSGGYEQYF	TGCGCCAGCAGCCAAGATTCAGGGGGCTACGAGCAGTACTTC
TRBV7-2	-	TRBD1	TRBJ1-6	CASTARDSLYSPLHF	TGTGCCAGCACCGCCCGGGACAGCCTTTATTCACCCCTCCACTTT
TRBV25-1	-	-	TRBJ1-1	CASSQGWTEAFF	TGTGCCAGCAGTCAGGGGTGGACTGAAGCTTTCTTT
TRBV15	-	-	TRBJ1-4	CATSRDLGSTNEKLFF	TGTGCCACCAGCAGAGATCTAGGGTCCACTAATGAAAAACTGTTTTTT
TRBV2	large	-	TRBJ1-4	CASIREGLTNEKLFF	TGTGCCAGCATTAGAGAGGGCCTAACTAATGAAAAACTGTTTTTT
TRBV6-4	-	TRBD2	TRBJ2-1	CASSDSARLAGGRSSYNEQFF	TGTGCCAGCAGTGACTCGGCCCGACTAGCGGGGGGCCGTAGCTCCTACAATGAGCAGTTCTTC
TRBV10-3	-	TRBD1	TRBJ1-2	CAIRGQGDANYGYTF	TGTGCCATTAGGGGACAGGGGGACGCTAACTATGGCTACACCTTC
TRBV7-2	-	-	TRBJ2-1	CASSLGRISSYNEQFF	TGTGCCAGCAGCTTAGGACGTATTAGCTCCTACAATGAGCAGTTCTTC
TRBV1	-	-	TRBJ2-7	CTSSREVYEQYF	TGCACCAGCAGCCGGGAGGTCTACGAGCAGTACTTC
TRBV4-3	-	TRBD2	TRBJ2-3	CASSSSGDTDTQYF	TGCGCCAGCAGCTCTAGCGGTGACACAGATACGCAGTATTTT
TRBV11-2	-	TRBD1	TRBJ1-2	CASSSGRQGGYTF	TGTGCCAGCAGCTCTGGGCGACAGGGTGGCTACACCTTC
TRBV6-1	once	TRBD2	TRBJ2-7	CASSEGGYEQYF	TGTGCCAGCAGTGAGGGAGGGTACGAGCAGTACTTC
TRBV4-3	once	TRBD2	TRBJ2-1	CASSQSRSGVGAYNEQFF	TGCGCCAGCAGCCAATCTCGTAGCGGGGTGGGGGCCTACAATGAGCAGTTCTTC
TRBV18	-	-	TRBJ2-7	CASSPYGTETYEQYF	TGTGCCAGCTCACCCTACGGGACCGAAACCTACGAGCAGTACTTC
TRBV19	-	-	TRBJ1-1	CASINGKLGNTEAFF	TGTGCCAGTATAAACGGAAAGTTGGGGAACACTGAAGCTTTCTTT
TRBV5-1	-	TRBD1	TRBJ1-6	CASSVERPGQGNSPLHF	TGCGCCAGCAGCGTGGAGAGACCGGGACAGGGAAACTCACCCCTCCACTTT
TRBV5-1	-	-	TRBJ1-1	CASSRDINTEAFF	TGCGCCAGCAGCCGCGACATTAACACTGAAGCTTTCTTT
TRBV11-2	-	-	TRBJ2-1	CASSSSYVQFF	TGTGCCAGCAGCTCATCCTATGTGCAGTTCTTC
TRBV7-3	-	-	TRBJ2-4	CASSFTGNSLDIQYF	TGTGCCAGCAGCTTTACAGGCAATTCTTTGGACATTCAGTACTTC
TRBV6-5	-	TRBD1	TRBJ2-4	CASRKTGTGANIQYF	TGTGCCAGCAGAAAAACCGGGACAGGGGCAAACATTCAGTACTTC
TRBV18	once	-	TRBJ1-2	CASSEGQTSLYGYTF	TGTGCCAGCTCCGAGGGGCAGACCTCTCTCTATGGCTACACCTTC
TRBV27	-	-	TRBJ2-4	CASSPLRVPRGPRGDIQYF	TGTGCCAGCAGTCCGCTCCGGGTGCCGCGGGGCCCCCGGGGAGACATTCAGTACTTC
TRBV3-1/TRBV3-2	-	-	TRBJ2-7	CASSLTDYEQYF	TGTGCCAGCAGCTTGACCGATTACGAGCAGTACTTC
TRBV4-2	-	TRBD2	TRBJ2-7	CASSPLAGGSYEQYF	TGTGCCAGCAGCCCCCTAGCGGGGGGCTCCTACGAGCAGTACTTC
TRBV5-6	-	-	TRBJ2-6	CASSPPGRASGANVLTF	TGTGCCAGCAGCCCTCCCGGACGGGCCTCTGGGGCCAACGTCCTGACTTTC
TRBV3-1/TRBV3-2	-	-	TRBJ2-7	CASSPSAAKISYEQYF	TGTGCCAGCAGCCCCTCTGCAGCTAAGATATCCTACGAGCAGTACTTC
TRBV7-6	-	TRBD1	TRBJ2-5	CASSPGGTGRETQYF	TGTGCCAGCAGCCCCGGAGGGACAGGGAGGGAGACCCAGTACTTC
TRBV5-1	-	-	TRBJ1-1	CASGGQPATEAFF	TGCGCCAGCGGAGGACAGCCTGCAACTGAAGCTTTCTTT
TRBV6-2/TRBV6-3	-	TRBD1	TRBJ1-6	CASSYPGTGANSPLHF	TGTGCCAGCAGTTACCCCGGGACAGGGGCCAATTCACCCCTCCACTTT